This TCR beta chain stems from a study of cytomegalovirus exposure and HLA in healthy donors. Both 60 Vbeta primers and 13 Jbeta primers went into the PCR. Sequenced by immunoSEQ multiplex PCR; TCRdb stores in-frame clones only, minus some. This table holds around 180,000 clones, 78% found once. The V and J ends lost 1 base and 4 bases, in that order; junction bases with no gene match: 2. The germline V gene has CDR1 LNHNV and CDR2 YYDKDF (reference sequence). CDR3 length equals 14 residues. Details on this clone: The antigen is unknown.

Notes on the study in general: Relative to equally common others, HLA-associated TCR beta chains showed greater clonal expansion in a later analysis. In presence/absence analyses, roughly uniform sequencing depth across donors was assumed.

Sequences were obtained from PBMCs. This sequence originates from a woman in her fifties or sixties in good health and CMV-seropositive. V gene TRBV15 combines with J gene TRBJ1-2, with 8 bases identical to TRBD1. Here the CDR3 DNA reads TGTGCCACCAGCAGAGCAGGGGGCGGCTATGGCTACACCTTC. Translation: CATSRAGGGYGYTF.